The following is a TCR beta chain sequence with its context. V gave up 5 bases and J gave up 5 bases; unmatched junction bases: 9. The length of the CDR3 is 15 residues. Germline CDR1 MNHEY, CDR2 SMNVEV (reference sequence). Libraries were prepared by immunoSEQ multiplex PCR; TCRdb keeps only in-frame clonotypes and omits some of them. The sample consists of about 81,000 clones, around 96% of them appearing once. This record comes from a study of technical replicates of blood from a handful of donors. This TCR derives from a human donor in good health. What was sequenced was T cells isolated from PBMCs. The chain is built from TRBV27 and TRBJ2-5; 9 bases line up with TRBD2. CDR3 sequence reads: CASSHATSGPETQYF. CDR3 bases: TGTGCCAGCAGTCACGCGACTAGCGGTCCGGAGACCCAGTACTTC.